Sequencing of this T cell receptor (beta chain) was carried out in a study of graft-versus-host responses after intestinal transplantation. Looking at the study overall: The whole recipient group had anti-thymocyte globulin induction followed by tacrolimus and steroids for roughly 3 years. Findings and limits, study-wide: GvH clones appeared in recipient marrow, some first in ileum or blood. Graft-versus-host to host-versus-graft clonal ratios in allografts were high in patients with graft-donor T cell macrochimerism.

TCRdb's copy holds only in-frame clones and misses some; the assay was immunoSEQ multiplex PCR. The sample lists roughly 11,000 clones, over 60% occurring once. V trimming: 4 bases; J trimming: 4 bases; junction bases outside the gene matches: 3. CDR1 is SGHTS, CDR2 YDEGEE, per germline. The CDR3 length is 14 residues. Notes on this clone: The antigen is unknown.

The chain carries TRBV5-8 and TRBJ2-1; TRBD1 matches 9 bases. This receptor was obtained from a human patient who received an intestinal transplant, so some T cells may come from the graft donor. The sample consisted of PBMCs, taken 494 days after intestinal transplant. CDR3 loop: CASSTGQGYNEQFF. DNA of the CDR3: TGTGCCAGCAGCACGGGACAGGGTTACAATGAGCAGTTCTTC.